The rows below give T cell receptor beta chains drawn from one sample of a study of CD8 T cells in Susac syndrome. One entry per CDR3 protein results from TCRdb running MiXCR on the immunoSEQ multiplex PCR reads. The sample lists some 170,000 distinct CDR3 sequences, less than 95% seen once, with about 0.1% in the top ten. Sequencing input: CD4+ T cells from PBMCs. The origin of the receptors is a human donor in good health. Both conserved end residues are part of each CDR3. D genes are given only for firm matches. Clone size is shown for a subset of rows, as once, few, many or a class of expanded clone.

clone_size | d_call | j_call | v_call | cdr3_nt | cdr3_aa
. | TRBD2 | TRBJ2-2 | TRBV29-1 | TGCAGCGGCAAACTAGCGCGGAACACCGGGGAGCTGTTTTTT | CSGKLARNTGELFF
once | TRBD1 | TRBJ1-2 | TRBV30 | TGTGCCTGGAGGGCAGGGGGAGGTGGCTACACCTTC | CAWRAGGGGYTF
. | . | TRBJ2-5 | TRBV29-1 | TGCAGCGTTGAACCGGGGGAGACCCAGTACTTC | CSVEPGETQYF
. | TRBD1 | TRBJ2-7 | TRBV3-1 | TGTGCCAGCAGCCAACCTAGACAGGGGGCCGGGTACGAGCAGTACTTC | CASSQPRQGAGYEQYF
. | TRBD1 | TRBJ1-5 | TRBV28 | TGTGCCAGCAGTACCCGGGACAGGAAAAGGGATCAGGCCCAGCATTTT | CASSTRDRKRDQAQHF
. | TRBD1 | TRBJ1-5 | TRBV6-2/TRBV6-3 | TGTGCCAGCAGTTACTCAGGGACAGGGTATCGAAATCAGCCCCAGCATTTT | CASSYSGTGYRNQPQHF
. | . | TRBJ2-5 | TRBV12-3/TRBV12-4 | TGTGCCAGCAGTTTATCCCGGGCCGGGGCAGGTCGGTCCCAGTACTTC | CASSLSRAGAGRSQYF
. | TRBD1 | TRBJ1-2 | TRBV9 | TGTGCCAGCAGCATGGGACAGACCTATGGCTACACCTTC | CASSMGQTYGYTF
. | TRBD2 | TRBJ2-1 | TRBV29-1 | TGCAGCGTTGACCCTAGCGGGGCATACAATGAGCAGTTCTTC | CSVDPSGAYNEQFF
. | TRBD1 | TRBJ2-3 | TRBV6-1 | TGTGCCATCACCGGGACAGGGGGCGCAGATACGCAGTATTTT | CAITGTGGADTQYF
. | . | TRBJ1-1 | TRBV4-3 | TGCGCCAGCAGCCACGACAGAATGAACACTGAAGCTTTCTTT | CASSHDRMNTEAFF
. | . | TRBJ2-7 | TRBV3-1 | TGTGCCAGCAGCCAAGGTCGTCTCTCGGGGAAGATGAATGGCGAGCAGTACTTC | CASSQGRLSGKMNGEQYF
. | . | TRBJ2-4 | TRBV28 | TGTGCCAGCAGTCCAGGTCTAGCCAAAAACATTCAGTACTTC | CASSPGLAKNIQYF
. | TRBD1 | TRBJ2-1 | TRBV29-1 | TGCAGCGTTACTTCGGGACAGGGTGGGGATGAGCAGTTCTTC | CSVTSGQGGDEQFF
few | . | TRBJ1-1 | TRBV6-1 | TGTGCCAGCAGTTCGGAAGTCACTGAAGCTTTCTTT | CASSSEVTEAFF
. | . | TRBJ2-1 | TRBV15 | TGTGCCACCAGCAGAGATGGACATGAGCAGTTCTTC | CATSRDGHEQFF
. | . | TRBJ2-4 | TRBV9 | TGTGCCAGCAGCGTAGGACTAGGGAACATTCAGTACTTC | CASSVGLGNIQYF